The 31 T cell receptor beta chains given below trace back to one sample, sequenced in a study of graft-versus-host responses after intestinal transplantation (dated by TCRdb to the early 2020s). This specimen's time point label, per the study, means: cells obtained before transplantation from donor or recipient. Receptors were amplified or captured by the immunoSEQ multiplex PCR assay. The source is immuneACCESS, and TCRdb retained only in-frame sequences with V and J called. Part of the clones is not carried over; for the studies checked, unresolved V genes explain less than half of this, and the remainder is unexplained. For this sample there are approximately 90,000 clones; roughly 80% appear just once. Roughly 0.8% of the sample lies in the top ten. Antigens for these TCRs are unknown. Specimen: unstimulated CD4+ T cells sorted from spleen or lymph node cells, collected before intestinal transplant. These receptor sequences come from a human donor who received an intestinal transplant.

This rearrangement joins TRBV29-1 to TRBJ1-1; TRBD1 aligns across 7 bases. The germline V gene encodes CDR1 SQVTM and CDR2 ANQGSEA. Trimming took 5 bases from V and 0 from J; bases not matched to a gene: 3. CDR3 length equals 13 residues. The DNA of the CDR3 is TGCAGCGTTAGACAGGGTCTGAACACTGAAGCTTTCTTT. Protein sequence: CSVRQGLNTEAFF.

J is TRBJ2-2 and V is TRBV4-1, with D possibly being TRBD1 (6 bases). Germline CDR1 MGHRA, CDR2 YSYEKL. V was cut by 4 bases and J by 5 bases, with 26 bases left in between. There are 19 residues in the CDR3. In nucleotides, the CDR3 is TGCGCCAGCAGCCCCCGAGGGGCCAGGGGCCTGGTGGAAACCGGGGAGCTGTTTTTT. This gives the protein CASSPRGARGLVETGELFF.

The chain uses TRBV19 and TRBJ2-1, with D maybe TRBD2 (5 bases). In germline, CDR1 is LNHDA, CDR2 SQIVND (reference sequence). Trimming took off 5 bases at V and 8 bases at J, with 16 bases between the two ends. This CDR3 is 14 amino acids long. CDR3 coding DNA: TGTGCCAGTAGTCCCCGGGGTAGCGACGATGAGCAGTTCTTC. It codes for CASSPRGSDDEQFF.

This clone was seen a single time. The CDR3 coding sequence is TGTGCCAGCAGCACCGGGACTAGCGGGGGGGTTTCCTACAATGAGCAGTTCTTC. It codes for CASSTGTSGGVSYNEQFF. The chain links TRBV7-8 to TRBJ2-1, with TRBD2 matching 16 bases. This CDR3 comprises 18 residues. The trim removed 5 bases at V and 1 base at J, leaving 5 bases unmatched. Per germline, CDR1 SGHVS and CDR2 FQNEAQ.

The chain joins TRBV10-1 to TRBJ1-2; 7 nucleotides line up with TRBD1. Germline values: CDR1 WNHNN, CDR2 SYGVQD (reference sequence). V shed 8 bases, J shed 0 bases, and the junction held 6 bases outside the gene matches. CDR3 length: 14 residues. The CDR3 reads CASGRDRANYGYTF. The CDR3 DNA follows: TGCGCCAGCGGCCGGGACAGAGCTAACTATGGCTACACCTTC.

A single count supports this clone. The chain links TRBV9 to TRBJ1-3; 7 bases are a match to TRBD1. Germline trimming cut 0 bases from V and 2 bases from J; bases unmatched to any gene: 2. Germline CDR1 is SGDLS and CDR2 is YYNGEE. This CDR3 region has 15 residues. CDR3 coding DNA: TGTGCCAGCAGCGTAGGACAGGGACCTGGAAACACCATATATTTT. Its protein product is CASSVGQGPGNTIYF.

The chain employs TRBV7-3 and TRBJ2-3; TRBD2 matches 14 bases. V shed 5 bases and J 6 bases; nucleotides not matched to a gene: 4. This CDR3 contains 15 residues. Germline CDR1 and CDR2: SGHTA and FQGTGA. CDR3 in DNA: TGTGCCAGCAGCCGGGGACTAGCGGGAGTGGATACGCAGTATTTT. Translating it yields CASSRGLAGVDTQYF.

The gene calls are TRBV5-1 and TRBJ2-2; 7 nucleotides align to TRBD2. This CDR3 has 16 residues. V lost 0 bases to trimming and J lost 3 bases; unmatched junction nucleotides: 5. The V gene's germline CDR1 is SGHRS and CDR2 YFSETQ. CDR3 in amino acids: CASSLAGGSYTGELFF. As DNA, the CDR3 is TGCGCCAGCAGCTTGGCTGGCGGGAGTTACACCGGGGAGCTGTTTTTT.

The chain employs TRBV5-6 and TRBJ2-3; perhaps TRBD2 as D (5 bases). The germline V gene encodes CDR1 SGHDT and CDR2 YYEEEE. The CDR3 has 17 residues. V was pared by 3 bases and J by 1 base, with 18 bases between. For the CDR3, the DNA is TGTGCCAGCAGCTCGCTCTGGCGGGCCCTCGGCACAGATACGCAGTATTTT. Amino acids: CASSSLWRALGTDTQYF.

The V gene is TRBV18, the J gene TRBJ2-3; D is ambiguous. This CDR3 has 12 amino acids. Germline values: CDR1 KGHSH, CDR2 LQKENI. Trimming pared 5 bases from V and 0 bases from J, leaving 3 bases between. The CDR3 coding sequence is TGTGCCAGCTCAACTAGCACAGATACGCAGTATTTT. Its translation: CASSTSTDTQYF.

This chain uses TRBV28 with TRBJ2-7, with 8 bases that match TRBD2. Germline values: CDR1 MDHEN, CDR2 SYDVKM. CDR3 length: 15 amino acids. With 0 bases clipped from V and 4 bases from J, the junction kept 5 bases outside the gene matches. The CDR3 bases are TGTGCCAGCAGTTTATGGTCGGGGGGGAGATACGAGCAGTACTTC. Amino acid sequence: CASSLWSGGRYEQYF.

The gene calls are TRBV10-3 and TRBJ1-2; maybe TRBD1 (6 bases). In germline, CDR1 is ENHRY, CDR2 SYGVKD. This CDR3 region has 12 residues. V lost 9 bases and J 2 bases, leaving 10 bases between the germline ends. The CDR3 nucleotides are TGTGCCATGATTACAGGGAACTATGGCTACACCTTC. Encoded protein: CAMITGNYGYTF.

This CDR3 is CASSQNAQRGGRGEQFF. Written as DNA, the CDR3 is TGCGCCAGCAGCCAAAACGCCCAGCGGGGGGGCCGCGGTGAGCAGTTCTTC. The chain joins TRBV4-1 to TRBJ2-1; 10 positions match TRBD2. Germline V gene sequence: CDR1 MGHRA, CDR2 YSYEKL. This CDR3 is 17 amino acids long. The junction had 13 bases not matched to a gene; V was cut back by 2 bases and J by 9 bases.

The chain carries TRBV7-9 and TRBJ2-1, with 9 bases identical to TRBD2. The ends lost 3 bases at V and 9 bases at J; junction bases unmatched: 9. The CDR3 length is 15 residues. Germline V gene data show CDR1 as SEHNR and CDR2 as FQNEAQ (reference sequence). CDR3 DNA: TGTGCCAGCAGCTTCGTAGCGGGAGTTGAGGGTGAGCAGTTCTTC. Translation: CASSFVAGVEGEQFF.

The CDR3 is CAGSGTGRGNTIYF. For the CDR3, the DNA is TGTGCCGGTTCCGGGACAGGGAGAGGAAACACCATATATTTT. The chain links TRBV28 to TRBJ1-3; 9 bases align to TRBD1. The germline gives CDR1 MDHEN, CDR2 SYDVKM. The CDR3 covers 14 residues. The junction had 9 bases not matched to a gene; V was cut back by 11 bases and J by 4 bases.

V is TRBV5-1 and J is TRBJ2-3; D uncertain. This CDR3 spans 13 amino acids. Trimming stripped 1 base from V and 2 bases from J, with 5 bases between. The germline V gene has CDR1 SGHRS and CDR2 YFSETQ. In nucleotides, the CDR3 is TGCGCCAGCAGCTTGCTACCCACAGATACGCAGTATTTT. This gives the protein CASSLLPTDTQYF. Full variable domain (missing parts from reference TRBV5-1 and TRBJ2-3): KAGVTQTPRYLIKTRGQQVTLSCSPISGHRSVSWYQQTPGQGLQFLFEYFSETQRNKGNFPGRFSGRQFSNSRSEMNVSTLELGDSALYLCASSLLPTDTQYFGPGTRLTVL.

CDR3 coding DNA: TGCAGTGCTAGAGCTCAAGAGACCCAGTACTTC. This sequence encodes CSARAQETQYF. The V call is TRBV20-1, the J call TRBJ2-5; D ambiguous. V was shortened by 1 base and J by 2 bases, with 2 bases between the two germline ends. The CDR3 is 11 residues long. Germline CDR1 reads DFQATT; CDR2 reads SNEGSKA (reference sequence).

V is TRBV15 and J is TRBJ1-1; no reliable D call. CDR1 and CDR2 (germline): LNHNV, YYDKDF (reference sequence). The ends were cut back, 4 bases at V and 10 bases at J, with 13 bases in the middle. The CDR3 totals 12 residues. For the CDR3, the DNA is TGTGCCACCAGCACCATCTACAGTGGAGCTTTCTTT. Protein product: CATSTIYSGAFF. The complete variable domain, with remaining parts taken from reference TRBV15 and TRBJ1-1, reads DAMVIQNPRYQVTQFGKPVTLSCSQTLNHNVMYWYQQKSSQAPKLLFHYYDKDFNNEADTPDNFQSRRPNTSFCFLDIRSPGLGDTAMYLCATSTIYSGAFFGQGTRLTVV.

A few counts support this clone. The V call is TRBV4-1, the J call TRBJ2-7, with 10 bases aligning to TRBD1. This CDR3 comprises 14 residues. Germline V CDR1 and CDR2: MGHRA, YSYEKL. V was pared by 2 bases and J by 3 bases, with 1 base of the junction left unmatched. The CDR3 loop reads CASSQRDRGYEQYF. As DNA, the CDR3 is TGCGCCAGCAGCCAACGGGACAGGGGCTACGAGCAGTACTTC.

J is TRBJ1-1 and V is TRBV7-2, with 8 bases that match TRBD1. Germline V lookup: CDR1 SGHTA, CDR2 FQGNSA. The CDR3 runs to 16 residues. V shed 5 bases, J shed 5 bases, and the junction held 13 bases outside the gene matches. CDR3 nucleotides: TGTGCCAGCAGCACTAAGGTGCGACAGGGGCCGACTGAAGCTTTCTTT. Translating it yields CASSTKVRQGPTEAFF.

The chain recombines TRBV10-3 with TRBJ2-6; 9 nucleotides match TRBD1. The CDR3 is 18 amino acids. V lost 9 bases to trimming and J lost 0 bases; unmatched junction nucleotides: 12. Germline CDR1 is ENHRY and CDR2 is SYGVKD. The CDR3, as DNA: TGTGCCATTCGGGCCAACCGGGACAGGGTCTCTGGGGCCAACGTCCTGACTTTC. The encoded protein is CAIRANRDRVSGANVLTF.

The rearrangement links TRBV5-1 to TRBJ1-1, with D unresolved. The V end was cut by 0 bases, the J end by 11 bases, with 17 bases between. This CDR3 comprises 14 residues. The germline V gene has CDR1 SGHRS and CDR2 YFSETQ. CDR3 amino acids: CASSLGSVEGGAFF. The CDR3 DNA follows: TGCGCCAGCAGCTTGGGGTCGGTGGAGGGAGGGGCTTTCTTT.

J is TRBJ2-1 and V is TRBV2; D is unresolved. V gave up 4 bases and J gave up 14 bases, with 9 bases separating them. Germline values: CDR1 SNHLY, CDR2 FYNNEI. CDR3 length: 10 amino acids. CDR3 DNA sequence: TGTGCCAGCAGTGTACAGTTGAAGTTCTTC. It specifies CASSVQLKFF.

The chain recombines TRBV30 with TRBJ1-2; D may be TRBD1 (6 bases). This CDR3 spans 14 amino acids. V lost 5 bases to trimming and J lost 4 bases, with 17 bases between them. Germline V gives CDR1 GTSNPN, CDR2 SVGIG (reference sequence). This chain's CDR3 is CAWDSGQLTYGYTF. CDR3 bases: TGTGCCTGGGATTCCGGACAGTTAACCTATGGCTACACCTTC.

CDR3 DNA sequence: TGTGCCAGCAGTTACGGGACTAGCGGGTACGGGGAGCTGTTTTTT. It specifies CASSYGTSGYGELFF. This chain uses TRBV7-9 with TRBJ2-2, with 12 bases lining up with TRBD2. Germline trimming cut 6 bases from V and 7 bases from J; bases unmatched to any gene: 6. Germline CDR1 is SEHNR and CDR2 is FQNEAQ (reference sequence). The CDR3 spans 15 residues.

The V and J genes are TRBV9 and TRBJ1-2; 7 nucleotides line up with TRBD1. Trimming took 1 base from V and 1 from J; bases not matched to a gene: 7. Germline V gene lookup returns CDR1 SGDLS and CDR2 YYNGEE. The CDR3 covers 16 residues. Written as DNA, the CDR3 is TGTGCCAGCAGCGTAACCCCTCAGGGGGATAACTATGGCTACACCTTC. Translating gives CASSVTPQGDNYGYTF.

The CDR3 loop reads CATGGLADNEQFF. CDR3 DNA: TGTGCCACCGGTGGACTAGCGGACAATGAGCAGTTCTTC. The chain combines TRBV28 with TRBJ2-1; 10 bases are a match to TRBD2. V lost 10 bases and J lost 5; bases outside the gene matches: 5. Germline CDR1 and CDR2: MDHEN and SYDVKM. The CDR3 runs 13 residues. The complete variable domain, with remaining parts taken from reference TRBV28 and TRBJ2-1, reads DVKVTQSSRYLVKRTGEKVFLECVQDMDHENMFWYRQDPGLGLRLIYFSYDVKMKEKGDIPEGYSVSREKKERFSLILESASTNQTSMYLCATGGLADNEQFFGPGTRLTVL.

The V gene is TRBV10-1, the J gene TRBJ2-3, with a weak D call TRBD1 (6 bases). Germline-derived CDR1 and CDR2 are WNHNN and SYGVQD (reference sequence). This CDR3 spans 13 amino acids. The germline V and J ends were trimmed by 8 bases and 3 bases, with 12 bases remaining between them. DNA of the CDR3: TGCGCCAGCTCTCCAGGGGTTACAGATACGCAGTATTTT. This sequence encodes CASSPGVTDTQYF.

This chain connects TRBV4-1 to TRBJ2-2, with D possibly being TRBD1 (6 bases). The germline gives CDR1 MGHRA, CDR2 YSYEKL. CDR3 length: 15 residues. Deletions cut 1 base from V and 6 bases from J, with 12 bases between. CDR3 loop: CASSQARTAPGELFF. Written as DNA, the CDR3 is TGCGCCAGCAGCCAAGCAAGGACAGCCCCCGGGGAGCTGTTTTTT.

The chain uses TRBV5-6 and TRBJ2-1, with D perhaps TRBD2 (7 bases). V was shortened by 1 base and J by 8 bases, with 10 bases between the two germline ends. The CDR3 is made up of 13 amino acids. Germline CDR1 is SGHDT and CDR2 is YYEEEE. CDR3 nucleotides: TGTGCCAGCAGCTTGCGGGGGGCCGATGAGCAGTTCTTC. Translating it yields CASSLRGADEQFF.

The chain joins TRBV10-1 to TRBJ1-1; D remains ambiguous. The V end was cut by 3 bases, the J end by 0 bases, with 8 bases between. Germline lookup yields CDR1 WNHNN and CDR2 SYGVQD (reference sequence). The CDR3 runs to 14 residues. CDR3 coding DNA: TGCGCCAGCAGTGACAGTCCCATGAACACTGAAGCTTTCTTT. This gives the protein CASSDSPMNTEAFF.